Listed here are 26 T cell receptor beta chains from one sample, sequenced in a study of graft-versus-host responses after intestinal transplantation. The antigens for these receptors are not known. Sequencing was performed with immunoSEQ multiplex PCR; in TCRdb, only in-frame clones are kept and a portion is missing. This table holds approximately 99,000 clones, 90% to 95% found once. The source material was unstimulated CD4+ T cells sorted from spleen or lymph node cells, sampled before transplant. The receptors come from a human donor who was the organ donor for an intestinal transplant.

In DNA, the CDR3 is TGTGCCAGCAGCAGGGGGCAGGTGGAGACCCAGTACTTC. Protein: CASSRGQVETQYF. The chain links TRBV7-2 to TRBJ2-5; 7 nucleotides align to TRBD1. The germline V gene encodes CDR1 SGHTA and CDR2 FQGNSA. Germline trimming cut 5 bases from V and 5 bases from J; bases unmatched to any gene: 5. The CDR3 has 13 amino acids.

The chain uses TRBV11-2 and TRBJ1-6; no definite D call. Trimming left V 1 base short and J 0 bases short, with 4 bases between. The CDR3 runs 15 residues. Germline CDR1 is SGHAT and CDR2 is FQNNGV. Here the CDR3 reads CASSLAGSYNSPLHF. CDR3 sequence (DNA): TGTGCCAGCAGCTTAGCGGGCTCCTATAATTCACCCCTCCACTTT.

The gene calls are TRBV6-1 and TRBJ2-7, with 7 bases lining up with TRBD2. Per the germline V gene, CDR1 is MNHNS and CDR2 is SASEGT. CDR3 length: 15 amino acids. The trim removed 4 bases at V and 5 bases at J, leaving 11 bases unmatched. CDR3 sequence: CASSVLLATLDEQYF. The CDR3 DNA reads as TGTGCCAGCAGTGTCTTACTAGCGACGCTGGACGAGCAGTACTTC.

V and J are TRBV6-5 and TRBJ2-7, with D perhaps TRBD2 (5 bases). V was cut by 6 bases and J by 0 bases, with 15 bases left in between. Germline-derived CDR1 and CDR2 are MNHEY and SVGAGI. The CDR3 runs 15 residues. The DNA for the CDR3 is TGTGCCAGCAGATTAGGACTCCGGGGCTCCTACGAGCAGTACTTC. Its protein product is CASRLGLRGSYEQYF.

The chain recombines TRBV7-2 with TRBJ2-2; TRBD1 aligns across 7 bases. V shed 7 bases and J 4 bases; nucleotides not matched to a gene: 9. Germline CDR1 is SGHTA and CDR2 is FQGNSA. This CDR3 region has 15 residues. In nucleotides, the CDR3 is TGTGCCAGCATCAAGACAGGGTGGGGCACCGGGGAGCTGTTTTTT. This sequence encodes CASIKTGWGTGELFF. Filled out from reference TRBV7-2 and TRBJ2-2, the complete variable domain reads GAGVSQSPSNKVTEKGKDVELRCDPISGHTALYWYRQSLGQGLEFLIYFQGNSAPDKSGLPSDRFSAERTGGSVSTLTIQRTQQEDSAVYLCASIKTGWGTGELFFGEGSRLTVL.

Only a few counts were recorded for this clone. This chain connects TRBV10-3 to TRBJ2-7; D possibly corresponds to TRBD1 (6 bases). Germline V gene lookup returns CDR1 ENHRY and CDR2 SYGVKD. The CDR3 is made up of 12 amino acids. V shed 8 bases and J shed 4 bases, with 12 bases lying between them. The chain's CDR3 is CAIANQGYEQYF. As DNA, the CDR3 is TGTGCCATCGCAAACCAGGGGTACGAGCAGTACTTC.

The rearrangement links TRBV5-4 to TRBJ2-1; tentatively, D is TRBD1 (6 bases). Germline lookup yields CDR1 SGHNT and CDR2 YYREEE (reference sequence). CDR3 length: 14 amino acids. Trimming took 2 bases from V and 7 from J, leaving 13 bases between them. The CDR3 loop reads CASSLGGGLNEQFF. The CDR3 DNA is TGTGCCAGCAGCTTAGGTGGGGGCTTAAATGAGCAGTTCTTC.

The gene calls are TRBV23-1 and TRBJ1-5, with D unclear. TRBV23-1 is known as an ORF, though its function is uncertain. The germline V and J ends were trimmed by 0 bases and 1 base, with 4 bases remaining between them. This CDR3 contains 14 residues. CDR3 protein: CASSQSGSNQPQHF. The CDR3 DNA reads TGCGCCAGCAGTCAATCGGGCAGCAATCAGCCCCAGCATTTT.

The V and J genes are TRBV9 and TRBJ2-3; 7 positions match TRBD2. V dropped 4 bases and J dropped 3; count of bases not matched to a gene: 8. The CDR3 consists of 15 residues. Per germline, CDR1 SGDLS and CDR2 YYNGEE. The CDR3 coding sequence is TGTGCCAGCAGCCCTTGGGAGGGTAGGACAGATACGCAGTATTTT. The encoded protein is CASSPWEGRTDTQYF.

V and J are TRBV7-9 and TRBJ2-5; 7 nucleotides line up with TRBD1. This CDR3 spans 15 amino acids. V was clipped by 5 bases and J by 0 bases; unmatched bases: 6. In germline, CDR1 is SEHNR, CDR2 FQNEAQ (reference sequence). CDR3 protein: CASSPYRGYQETQYF. CDR3 nucleotides: TGTGCCAGCAGCCCCTACAGGGGTTACCAAGAGACCCAGTACTTC. Based on the CDR3 plus reference TRBV7-9 and TRBJ2-5, the full variable domain is DTGVSQNPRHKITKRGQNVTFRCDPISEHNRLYWYRQTLGQGPEFLTYFQNEAQLEKSRLLSDRFSAERPKGSFSTLEIQRTEQGDSAMYLCASSPYRGYQETQYFGPGTRLLVL.

The chain combines TRBV18 with TRBJ1-1, with D maybe TRBD1 (6 bases). This CDR3 spans 16 amino acids. Germline V gene lookup returns CDR1 KGHSH and CDR2 LQKENI. The germline V and J ends were trimmed by 1 base and 0 bases, with 12 bases remaining between them. CDR3 coding DNA: TGTGCCAGCTCACCACGGTGGGCAGGGGTGAACACTGAAGCTTTCTTT. Its translation: CASSPRWAGVNTEAFF.

The CDR3 DNA sequence: TGTGCCTGGAGTGTGGGGACAGGGGGGCGTACGCAGTATTTT. It is translated as CAWSVGTGGRTQYF. The chain uses TRBV30 and TRBJ2-3; 11 bases line up with TRBD1. After removal of 0 bases from V and 8 bases from J, the junction contained 4 bases not matched to a gene. Germline lookup yields CDR1 GTSNPN and CDR2 SVGIG (reference sequence). This CDR3 has 14 residues.

The chain couples TRBV2 to TRBJ1-2; 7 nucleotides agree with TRBD1. V lost 5 bases and J lost 4; bases outside the gene matches: 7. This CDR3 comprises 14 residues. Germline CDR1 SNHLY, CDR2 FYNNEI. DNA of the CDR3: TGTGCCAGCAGTCTCGACAGGGTTCCCTATGGCTACACCTTC. Protein sequence: CASSLDRVPYGYTF.

The chain employs TRBV7-9 and TRBJ2-1; 8 bases line up with TRBD2. This CDR3 spans 17 amino acids. The germline gives CDR1 SEHNR, CDR2 FQNEAQ (reference sequence). Trimming took 3 bases from V and 4 from J; bases not matched to a gene: 11. CDR3 sequence reads: CASSFAWGGGPYNEQFF. CDR3 DNA sequence: TGTGCCAGCAGCTTTGCATGGGGCGGGGGGCCATACAATGAGCAGTTCTTC.

The J gene is TRBJ1-1, the V gene TRBV7-9, with 9 bases fitting TRBD1. Per the germline V gene, CDR1 is SEHNR and CDR2 is FQNEAQ (reference sequence). This CDR3 is built from 15 residues. Trimming cost V 1 base and J 10 bases; bases outside gene matches: 10. CDR3 coding DNA: TGTGCCAGCAGCTTAGGGGACAGGGCCGGGTCGGTAGCTTTCTTT. Amino acid sequence: CASSLGDRAGSVAFF.

The chain joins TRBV7-3 to TRBJ1-1; 8 nucleotides match TRBD1. CDR1 and CDR2 (germline): SGHTA, FQGTGA. This CDR3 region has 14 residues. V lost 2 bases to trimming and J lost 5 bases; unmatched junction nucleotides: 4. The CDR3 region has the DNA TGTGCCAGCAGCTTATGGTACAGGGGGACTGAAGCTTTCTTT. It is translated as CASSLWYRGTEAFF. Supplemented by reference TRBV7-3 and TRBJ1-1, the full variable domain reads GAGVSQTPSNKVTEKGKYVELRCDPISGHTALYWYRQSLGQGPEFLIYFQGTGAADDSGLPNDRFFAVRPEGSVSTLKIQRTERGDSAVYLCASSLWYRGTEAFFGQGTRLTVV.

There are a few counts of this clone. The chain joins TRBV4-3 to TRBJ1-1; D uncertain. With 0 bases removed from V and 5 bases from J, the gap between germline ends came to 16 bases. There are 16 residues in the CDR3. The V gene's germline CDR1 is LGHNA and CDR2 YSLEER. In DNA form, the CDR3 reads TGCGCCAGCAGCCAAGATTCCCTGGGCGGGAGGACTGAAGCTTTCTTT. It translates to CASSQDSLGGRTEAFF.

The V and J genes are TRBV10-3 and TRBJ1-1; D call uncertain. In germline, CDR1 is ENHRY, CDR2 SYGVKD. Trimming stripped 2 bases from V and 11 bases from J, with 21 bases between. The CDR3 length is 15 residues. The CDR3: CAISEPPPGGHAAFF. The CDR3 bases are TGTGCCATCAGTGAGCCGCCCCCGGGAGGGCATGCCGCTTTCTTT.

The J gene is TRBJ1-2, the V gene TRBV2; the D gene is possibly TRBD1 (5 bases). CDR3 length equals 13 residues. From germline, CDR1 is SNHLY and CDR2 FYNNEI. The V end was cut by 7 bases, the J end by 7 bases, with 16 bases between. Here the CDR3 reads CASTREQGFGYTF. The CDR3 DNA follows: TGTGCCAGCACCCGAGAGCAGGGATTTGGCTACACCTTC.

This chain connects TRBV19 to TRBJ1-6; D is unclear. With 4 bases removed from V and 9 bases from J, the gap between germline ends came to 16 bases. The CDR3 contains 15 residues. Looked up from germline, CDR1 is LNHDA and CDR2 is SQIVND (reference sequence). The CDR3 sequence is CASSRRRESTSPLHF. For the CDR3, the DNA is TGTGCCAGTAGTAGGAGGAGGGAATCTACTTCACCCCTCCACTTT.

The chain combines TRBV19 with TRBJ1-6, with a possible D match to TRBD1 (5 bases). Germline V gene lookup returns CDR1 LNHDA and CDR2 SQIVND (reference sequence). Trimming left V 2 bases short and J 8 bases short, with 7 bases between. The length of the CDR3 is 13 residues. CDR3: CASSIRRDSPLHF. The CDR3 region has the DNA TGTGCCAGTAGTATACGCAGGGATTCACCCCTCCACTTT.

The CDR3 region is CASKGQGENIQYF. Written as DNA, the CDR3 is TGTGCCAGTAAAGGACAGGGGGAAAACATTCAGTACTTC. The chain is built from TRBV19 and TRBJ2-4, with 10 bases that match TRBD1. V dropped 7 bases and J dropped 5; count of bases not matched to a gene: 2. This CDR3 has 13 amino acids. The germline gives CDR1 LNHDA, CDR2 SQIVND (reference sequence). Together with reference TRBV19 and TRBJ2-4, the CDR3 gives the full variable domain: DGGITQSPKYLFRKEGQNVTLSCEQNLNHDAMYWYRQDPGQGLRLIYYSQIVNDFQKGDIAEGYSVSREKKESFPLTVTSAQKNPTAFYLCASKGQGENIQYFGAGTRLSVL.

The V and J genes are TRBV27 and TRBJ1-3, with D possibly matching TRBD1 (6 bases). Per the germline V gene, CDR1 is MNHEY and CDR2 is SMNVEV (reference sequence). The V gene lost 6 bases and the J gene lost 7 bases, with 19 bases spanning the gap. This CDR3 is 15 amino acids long. Written as DNA, the CDR3 is TGTGCCAGCAGGCCCCTGGGGGCAACGGGTAACACCATATATTTT. Residues: CASRPLGATGNTIYF.

The chain recombines TRBV28 with TRBJ1-2; 7 bases are a match to TRBD1. V was pared by 4 bases and J by 1 base, with 3 bases of the junction left unmatched. Per germline, CDR1 MDHEN and CDR2 SYDVKM. CDR3 length equals 14 residues. CDR3 sequence reads: CASSYYRGNYGYTF. DNA of the CDR3: TGTGCCAGCAGTTACTACAGGGGTAACTATGGCTACACCTTC.

V gene TRBV4-3 combines with J gene TRBJ1-6; D ambiguous. The V gene lost 1 base and the J gene lost 1 base, with 5 bases spanning the gap. The germline V gene has CDR1 LGHNA and CDR2 YSLEER. This CDR3 is built from 15 residues. Here the CDR3 DNA reads TGCGCCAGCAGCCAAGTAGTTTCCTATAATTCACCCCTCCACTTT. This translates into CASSQVVSYNSPLHF.

J is TRBJ2-7 and V is TRBV5-1, with a possible D match to TRBD1 (5 bases). V was pared by 0 bases and J by 3 bases, with 10 bases between. CDR1 and CDR2 from the germline V gene are SGHRS and YFSETQ. This CDR3 has 14 residues. The CDR3 DNA reads as TGCGCCAGCAGCTTGGTCGACCAGGGCTACGAGCAGTACTTC. Translating it yields CASSLVDQGYEQYF.